This section outlines one TCR beta chain sequence together with its context. Its antigen remains unknown. The sample belongs to a study of spatial heterogeneity in lung cancer. The overall study: A consistent excess of beta-chain over alpha-chain sequences was detected. Study results and limitations: Estimated TCR-seq coverage of tumor T cells was only approximately 7% for alpha chains. For beta chains, the corresponding estimate was around 13%. How many expanded intratumoral alpha and beta TCRs were present tracked the tumor mutation count, which was a count of nonsynonymous mutations.

Each TCR cDNA molecule bore a unique molecular identifier. In TCRdb, the 5' RACE reads were re-called with MiXCR into one record per CDR3 protein. The data show about 8,100 distinct CDR3 sequences, less than 15% seen once. Time point: sample taken at primary tumor resection. Unsorted samples of tumor, nontumor lung or frozen PBMC had their whole RNA sequenced. V lost 3 bases, J lost 0 bases, and 2 bases stayed unmatched. Germline assignment: CDR1 SGHNT and CDR2 YYREEE (reference sequence). This CDR3 comprises 16 residues. The V and J genes are TRBV5-4 and TRBJ2-2; TRBD1 agrees at 10 bases. The sequenced sample was lung tumor tissue, obtained at surgery. The sequence was obtained from a male donor with early-stage non-small cell lung cancer. CDR3 residues: CASSSDRGTNTGELFF. DNA of the CDR3: TGTGCCAGCAGCTCGGACAGGGGGACGAACACCGGGGAGCTGTTTTTT.